This is a list of T cell receptor beta chains from one sample in a study of T cells in localized non-small cell lung cancer. Assay: immunoSEQ multiplex PCR; the TCRdb copy retains only in-frame clones and omits some. Of 55,000 to 80,000 clones listed, around four fifths are singletons. The source was peripheral blood, collected before any cancer treatment. The receptors shown here come from a female donor over 55 with stage I lung adenocarcinoma. Both conserved end residues are part of each CDR3. D genes are given only for firm matches. Only some rows state a clone size, as once, few, many or a class for expanded clones.

j_call: TRBJ2-5
d_call: -
v_call: TRBV5-1
clone_size: -
cdr3_length: 16
cdr3_aa: CASSLPLGVAEETQYF
cdr3_nt: TGCGCCAGCAGCTTGCCCCTGGGGGTAGCGGAAGAGACCCAGTACTTC

j_call: TRBJ1-5
d_call: TRBD1
v_call: TRBV19
clone_size: -
cdr3_length: 15
cdr3_aa: CASSIGTGGSQPQHF
cdr3_nt: TGTGCCAGTAGTATAGGGACAGGGGGGTCCCAGCCCCAGCATTTT

j_call: TRBJ2-1
d_call: -
v_call: TRBV10-1
clone_size: -
cdr3_length: 14
cdr3_aa: CASSPARTQGEQFF
cdr3_nt: TGCGCCAGCAGTCCTGCCAGAACACAGGGAGAGCAGTTCTTC

j_call: TRBJ1-5
d_call: TRBD1
v_call: TRBV19
clone_size: -
cdr3_length: 17
cdr3_aa: CASSIVRGTGGNQPQHF
cdr3_nt: TGTGCCAGTAGTATAGTGAGGGGGACAGGGGGCAATCAGCCCCAGCATTTT

j_call: TRBJ1-4
d_call: -
v_call: TRBV4-1
clone_size: -
cdr3_length: 15
cdr3_aa: CASSHRTPTNEKLFF
cdr3_nt: TGCGCCAGCAGCCATCGGACACCGACTAATGAAAAACTGTTTTTT

j_call: TRBJ1-2
d_call: TRBD1
v_call: TRBV11-2
clone_size: once
cdr3_length: 17
cdr3_aa: CASSPPWPGQTAYGYTF
cdr3_nt: TGTGCCAGCAGCCCCCCCTGGCCGGGACAGACCGCCTATGGCTACACCTTC

j_call: TRBJ2-3
d_call: TRBD2
v_call: TRBV11-2
clone_size: -
cdr3_length: 18
cdr3_aa: CASSLDGRAGVNADTQYF
cdr3_nt: TGTGCCAGCAGCTTAGATGGGCGAGCGGGAGTGAACGCAGATACGCAGTATTTT

j_call: TRBJ1-1
d_call: TRBD1
v_call: TRBV6-4
clone_size: -
cdr3_length: 13
cdr3_aa: CASSSDRGREAFF
cdr3_nt: TGTGCCAGCAGCTCTGACAGGGGGCGTGAGGCTTTCTTT

j_call: TRBJ1-2
d_call: TRBD1
v_call: TRBV19
clone_size: few
cdr3_length: 14
cdr3_aa: CASSIGGQRGGYTF
cdr3_nt: TGTGCCAGTAGTATAGGGGGACAGCGTGGGGGCTACACCTTC

j_call: TRBJ2-5
d_call: TRBD2
v_call: TRBV19
clone_size: -
cdr3_length: 15
cdr3_aa: CASRATSGSQETQYF
cdr3_nt: TGTGCCAGTAGGGCAACTAGCGGGTCTCAAGAGACCCAGTACTTC

j_call: TRBJ1-3
d_call: -
v_call: TRBV19
clone_size: -
cdr3_length: 16
cdr3_aa: CASSTTGLRSGNTIYF
cdr3_nt: TGTGCCAGTAGTACCACGGGACTCCGCTCTGGAAACACCATATATTTT

j_call: TRBJ1-6
d_call: -
v_call: TRBV5-4
clone_size: few
cdr3_length: 14
cdr3_aa: CASSLGQSNSPLHF
cdr3_nt: TGTGCCAGCAGCTTGGGACAGTCGAATTCACCCCTCCACTTT

j_call: TRBJ2-5
d_call: -
v_call: TRBV7-2
clone_size: -
cdr3_length: 14
cdr3_aa: CASSPGPTHGTQYF
cdr3_nt: TGTGCCAGCAGCCCGGGCCCAACCCACGGGACCCAGTACTTC

j_call: TRBJ2-3
d_call: -
v_call: TRBV4-1
clone_size: -
cdr3_length: 14
cdr3_aa: CASSLGIATDTQYF
cdr3_nt: TGCGCCAGCAGCTTGGGAATAGCAACAGATACGCAGTATTTT

j_call: TRBJ2-7
d_call: -
v_call: TRBV2
clone_size: -
cdr3_length: 16
cdr3_aa: CASSPLEGSGSYEQYF
cdr3_nt: TGTGCCAGCAGTCCTCTTGAAGGGAGTGGTTCCTACGAGCAGTACTTC

j_call: TRBJ2-1
d_call: -
v_call: TRBV19
clone_size: once
cdr3_length: 18
cdr3_aa: CASSIPEPSGRGDNEQFF
cdr3_nt: TGTGCCAGTAGTATACCGGAGCCCTCAGGTAGGGGGGACAATGAGCAGTTCTTC

j_call: TRBJ1-1
d_call: -
v_call: TRBV6-1
clone_size: -
cdr3_length: 14
cdr3_aa: CASSRKGDFTEAFF
cdr3_nt: TGTGCCAGCAGTAGGAAGGGGGATTTTACTGAAGCTTTCTTT

j_call: TRBJ1-2
d_call: -
v_call: TRBV18
clone_size: -
cdr3_length: 17
cdr3_aa: CASSSGSTLRVEAGYTF
cdr3_nt: TGTGCCAGCTCCTCAGGGTCCACTCTGAGAGTTGAGGCTGGCTACACCTTC

j_call: TRBJ2-2
d_call: TRBD2
v_call: TRBV4-2
clone_size: -
cdr3_length: 15
cdr3_aa: CASSPRPSGVGELFF
cdr3_nt: TGTGCCAGCAGCCCCAGGCCTAGCGGTGTCGGGGAGCTGTTTTTT

j_call: TRBJ1-5
d_call: -
v_call: TRBV18
clone_size: -
cdr3_length: 15
cdr3_aa: CASSNHQYSNQPQHF
cdr3_nt: TGTGCCAGCTCGAACCACCAGTATAGCAATCAGCCCCAGCATTTT

j_call: TRBJ2-3
d_call: TRBD2
v_call: TRBV4-1
clone_size: -
cdr3_length: 16
cdr3_aa: CASSQATSGGAYTQYF
cdr3_nt: TGCGCCAGCAGCCAAGCGACTAGCGGGGGGGCATATACGCAGTATTTT

j_call: TRBJ2-3
d_call: TRBD2
v_call: TRBV6-1
clone_size: -
cdr3_length: 16
cdr3_aa: CASSEFGRGGTDTQYF
cdr3_nt: TGTGCCAGCAGTGAATTTGGACGGGGGGGGACAGATACGCAGTATTTT

j_call: TRBJ2-3
d_call: TRBD2
v_call: TRBV5-1
clone_size: -
cdr3_length: 16
cdr3_aa: CASSTPLAGALDTQYF
cdr3_nt: TGCGCCAGCAGCACCCCACTAGCGGGAGCCCTCGATACGCAGTATTTT

j_call: TRBJ2-3
d_call: -
v_call: TRBV5-1
clone_size: -
cdr3_length: 15
cdr3_aa: CASSEARGAADTQYF
cdr3_nt: TGCGCCAGCAGCGAGGCCAGGGGGGCCGCAGATACGCAGTATTTT

j_call: TRBJ2-3
d_call: TRBD2
v_call: TRBV7-9
clone_size: -
cdr3_length: 14
cdr3_aa: CASSSSGSVDTQYF
cdr3_nt: TGTGCCAGCAGCTCCAGCGGGAGTGTTGATACGCAGTATTTT

j_call: TRBJ2-1
d_call: TRBD2
v_call: TRBV14
clone_size: -
cdr3_length: 14
cdr3_aa: CASSHPGLAPIQFF
cdr3_nt: TGTGCCAGCAGCCACCCGGGACTAGCCCCAATTCAGTTCTTC

j_call: TRBJ1-4
d_call: -
v_call: TRBV5-6
clone_size: -
cdr3_length: 16
cdr3_aa: CASSLRGGPRNEKLFF
cdr3_nt: TGTGCCAGCAGCCTCCGGGGGGGTCCTCGTAATGAAAAACTGTTTTTT

j_call: TRBJ1-2
d_call: TRBD1
v_call: TRBV6-5
clone_size: -
cdr3_length: 14
cdr3_aa: CASTKDRNNYGYTF
cdr3_nt: TGTGCCAGCACCAAGGACAGGAATAACTATGGCTACACCTTC

j_call: TRBJ2-2
d_call: -
v_call: TRBV2
clone_size: -
cdr3_length: 14
cdr3_aa: CASSEMGFAGELFF
cdr3_nt: TGTGCCAGCAGTGAAATGGGGTTCGCCGGGGAGCTGTTTTTT

j_call: TRBJ1-5
d_call: -
v_call: TRBV4-1
clone_size: -
cdr3_length: 13
cdr3_aa: CASSHPGDRPQHF
cdr3_nt: TGCGCCAGCAGCCACCCAGGGGATAGGCCCCAGCATTTT

j_call: TRBJ1-1
d_call: -
v_call: TRBV27
clone_size: -
cdr3_length: 13
cdr3_aa: CASSLQGGTEAFF
cdr3_nt: TGTGCCAGCAGTTTACAAGGGGGGACTGAAGCTTTCTTT

j_call: TRBJ1-1
d_call: -
v_call: TRBV9
clone_size: -
cdr3_length: 14
cdr3_aa: CASSAQSGVTEAFF
cdr3_nt: TGTGCCAGCAGCGCCCAGTCCGGGGTCACTGAAGCTTTCTTT

j_call: TRBJ1-2
d_call: TRBD1
v_call: TRBV7-9
clone_size: once
cdr3_length: 15
cdr3_aa: CASSSTGGFNYGYTF
cdr3_nt: TGTGCCAGCAGCTCGACAGGGGGCTTTAACTATGGCTACACCTTC

j_call: TRBJ1-1
d_call: TRBD1
v_call: TRBV7-3
clone_size: -
cdr3_length: 13
cdr3_aa: CASSSDRTTEAFF
cdr3_nt: TGTGCCAGCAGCTCGGACAGGACCACTGAAGCTTTCTTT

j_call: TRBJ1-2
d_call: TRBD1
v_call: TRBV5-1
clone_size: -
cdr3_length: 15
cdr3_aa: CASSLTGNFNYGYTF
cdr3_nt: TGCGCCAGCAGCCTGACAGGGAACTTTAACTATGGCTACACCTTC

j_call: TRBJ2-7
d_call: TRBD2
v_call: TRBV5-1
clone_size: -
cdr3_length: 15
cdr3_aa: CASSLDPGLMLEQYF
cdr3_nt: TGCGCCAGCAGCTTGGATCCGGGACTAATGCTCGAGCAGTACTTC

j_call: TRBJ1-5
d_call: -
v_call: TRBV19
clone_size: -
cdr3_length: 12
cdr3_aa: CASSIDGVIQHF
cdr3_nt: TGTGCCAGTAGTATAGATGGGGTTATCCAGCATTTT

j_call: TRBJ2-3
d_call: TRBD1
v_call: TRBV5-6
clone_size: -
cdr3_length: 15
cdr3_aa: CASRYSGTGADTQYF
cdr3_nt: TGTGCCAGCAGATACTCCGGGACAGGGGCCGATACGCAGTATTTT

j_call: TRBJ1-4
d_call: -
v_call: TRBV25-1
clone_size: -
cdr3_length: 14
cdr3_aa: CASSSGSTNEKLFF
cdr3_nt: TGTGCCAGCAGTTCAGGGTCAACTAATGAAAAACTGTTTTTT

j_call: TRBJ2-3
d_call: TRBD2
v_call: TRBV30
clone_size: -
cdr3_length: 15
cdr3_aa: CAWGWGTSGTDTQYF
cdr3_nt: TGTGCCTGGGGGTGGGGGACTAGCGGCACAGATACGCAGTATTTT

j_call: TRBJ2-3
d_call: -
v_call: TRBV16
clone_size: -
cdr3_length: 13
cdr3_aa: CASSLVSTDTQYF
cdr3_nt: TGTGCCAGCAGCCTGGTCTCCACAGATACGCAGTATTTT